A single sample is the source of the 12 T cell receptor beta chains below, sequenced in a study of blood T cells in healthy people across ages. Primed by a sample-barcoded 5' primer and a J-beta primer mix, a second PCR proceeded for 7 to 11 cycles. TCRdb itself ran the 5' RACE reads through MiXCR, one entry per CDR3 protein. The data contain roughly 860,000 distinct CDR3 sequences, about 59% of them singletons. The sequencing input was blood. The receptor source for this set is a man aged 25 to 40 in good health.

The chain employs TRBV6-2 or TRBV6-3 and TRBJ2-3; TRBD1 might be the D (6 bases). Deletions cut 3 bases from V and 3 bases from J, with 16 bases between. Per the germline V gene, CDR1 is MNHEY and CDR2 is SVGEGT. This CDR3 comprises 16 residues. The CDR3 region is CASSYYPEQGTDTQYF. The CDR3 DNA reads TGTGCCAGCAGTTATTACCCAGAACAGGGTACAGATACGCAGTATTTT.

This clonotype was picked up a small number of times. The V and J genes are TRBV7-2 and TRBJ2-3; perhaps TRBD2 as D (6 bases). Germline V CDR1 and CDR2: SGHTA, FQGNSA. Deletions cut 2 bases from V and 3 bases from J, with 9 bases between. The CDR3 consists of 14 residues. CDR3: CASSLTAGTDTQYF. The CDR3 bases are TGTGCCAGCAGCTTAACGGCGGGAACAGATACGCAGTATTTT. Supplemented by reference TRBV7-2 and TRBJ2-3, the full variable domain reads GAGVSQSPSNKVTEKGKDVELRCDPISGHTALYWYRQSLGQGLEFLIYFQGNSAPDKSGLPSDRFSAERTGGSVSTLTIQRTQQEDSAVYLCASSLTAGTDTQYFGPGTRLTVL.

The rearrangement uses TRBV7-2 and TRBJ1-1; tentative D call: TRBD1 (5 bases). The V and J ends lost 4 bases and 4 bases respectively, with 13 bases between them. Germline-derived CDR1 and CDR2 are SGHTA and FQGNSA. The CDR3 extends over 14 amino acids. The CDR3 bases are TGTGCCAGCAGCTCGTCCGGTGGGACCACTGAAGCTTTCTTT. The encoded protein is CASSSSGGTTEAFF.

This clonotype showed up just a few times. The chain uses TRBV12-3 or TRBV12-4 and TRBJ2-7, with D possibly matching TRBD2 (5 bases). The CDR3 covers 14 residues. V was cut by 2 bases and J by 5 bases, with 13 bases left in between. Here the CDR3 reads CASSLIGIPHEQYF. The CDR3 DNA reads as TGTGCCAGCAGTTTAATCGGGATTCCCCACGAGCAGTACTTC.

In this sample, this clonotype turned up a few times. The gene calls are TRBV10-3 and TRBJ2-7; D might be TRBD1 (5 bases). The CDR3 consists of 16 residues. Per the germline V gene, CDR1 is ENHRY and CDR2 is SYGVKD. V shed 1 base and J shed 7 bases, with 20 bases lying between them. In nucleotides, the CDR3 is TGTGCCATCAGTGAGTTGGCCCTTGAAGGGGCAGAGGAGCAGTACTTC. This codes for CAISELALEGAEEQYF.

The V call is TRBV6-2 or TRBV6-3, the J call TRBJ2-7, with TRBD1 matching over 9 bases. Germline lookup yields CDR1 MNHEY and CDR2 SVGEGT. V dropped 5 bases and J dropped 2; count of bases not matched to a gene: 7. This CDR3 is built from 15 residues. The DNA for the CDR3 is TGTGCCAGCAGTAACCCGGACAGGGGACCCTACGAGCAGTACTTC. This encodes CASSNPDRGPYEQYF.

This clonotype was found a few times. V is TRBV20-1 and J is TRBJ2-6, with a possible D match to TRBD2 (6 bases). Germline CDR1 DFQATT, CDR2 SNEGSKA (reference sequence). V lost 6 bases and J 0 bases, leaving 9 bases between the germline ends. The CDR3 has 14 amino acids. The CDR3, as DNA: TGCAGTGCGGCGGGGACCTCTGGGGCCAACGTCCTGACTTTC. It codes for CSAAGTSGANVLTF.

This chain uses TRBV6-6 with TRBJ1-2, with a possible D match to TRBD1 (5 bases). Germline V gene lookup returns CDR1 MNHNY and CDR2 SVGAGI (reference sequence). The CDR3 is 15 residues long. Trimming stripped 5 bases from V and 4 bases from J, with 17 bases between. Here the CDR3 reads CASSLGADQGYGYTF. CDR3 in DNA: TGTGCCAGCAGTCTCGGGGCAGATCAGGGCTATGGCTACACCTTC.

This chain connects TRBV2 to TRBJ2-7, with 9 positions matching TRBD1. V was pared by 7 bases and J by 4 bases, with 8 bases of the junction left unmatched. The germline V gene encodes CDR1 SNHLY and CDR2 FYNNEI. The CDR3 has 14 residues. CDR3 in amino acids: CASIPGQGSYEQYF. CDR3 DNA: TGTGCCAGCATCCCGGGACAGGGTTCGTACGAGCAGTACTTC.

In this sample, this clonotype turned up a few times. The chain has TRBV20-1 and TRBJ2-5; 11 bases match TRBD2. The germline gives CDR1 DFQATT, CDR2 SNEGSKA (reference sequence). The ends lost 5 bases at V and 5 bases at J; junction bases unmatched: 10. The CDR3 consists of 15 residues. The CDR3 coding sequence is TGCAGTGCTCTTGGACTAGCGGGCTTGATGGAGACCCAGTACTTC. Residues: CSALGLAGLMETQYF.

V usage is TRBV4-1 and J usage is TRBJ2-1; D not resolved. V lost 0 bases and J 7 bases, leaving 7 bases between the germline ends. The CDR3 length is 13 residues. Germline CDR1 and CDR2: MGHRA and YSYEKL. CDR3 sequence reads: CASSQDLRNEQFF. Written as DNA, the CDR3 is TGCGCCAGCAGCCAAGATTTGAGAAATGAGCAGTTCTTC.

The rearrangement uses TRBV20-1 and TRBJ2-7; 12 nucleotides agree with TRBD2. The V gene's germline CDR1 is DFQATT and CDR2 SNEGSKA (reference sequence). Trimming at V came to 3 bases and at J to 0 bases, leaving 6 bases not matched to a gene. The CDR3 runs to 16 residues. CDR3 nucleotide sequence: TGCAGTGCTAGGGCTAGCGGGGGGGCCCCCTCCTACGAGCAGTACTTC. Its protein product is CSARASGGAPSYEQYF.